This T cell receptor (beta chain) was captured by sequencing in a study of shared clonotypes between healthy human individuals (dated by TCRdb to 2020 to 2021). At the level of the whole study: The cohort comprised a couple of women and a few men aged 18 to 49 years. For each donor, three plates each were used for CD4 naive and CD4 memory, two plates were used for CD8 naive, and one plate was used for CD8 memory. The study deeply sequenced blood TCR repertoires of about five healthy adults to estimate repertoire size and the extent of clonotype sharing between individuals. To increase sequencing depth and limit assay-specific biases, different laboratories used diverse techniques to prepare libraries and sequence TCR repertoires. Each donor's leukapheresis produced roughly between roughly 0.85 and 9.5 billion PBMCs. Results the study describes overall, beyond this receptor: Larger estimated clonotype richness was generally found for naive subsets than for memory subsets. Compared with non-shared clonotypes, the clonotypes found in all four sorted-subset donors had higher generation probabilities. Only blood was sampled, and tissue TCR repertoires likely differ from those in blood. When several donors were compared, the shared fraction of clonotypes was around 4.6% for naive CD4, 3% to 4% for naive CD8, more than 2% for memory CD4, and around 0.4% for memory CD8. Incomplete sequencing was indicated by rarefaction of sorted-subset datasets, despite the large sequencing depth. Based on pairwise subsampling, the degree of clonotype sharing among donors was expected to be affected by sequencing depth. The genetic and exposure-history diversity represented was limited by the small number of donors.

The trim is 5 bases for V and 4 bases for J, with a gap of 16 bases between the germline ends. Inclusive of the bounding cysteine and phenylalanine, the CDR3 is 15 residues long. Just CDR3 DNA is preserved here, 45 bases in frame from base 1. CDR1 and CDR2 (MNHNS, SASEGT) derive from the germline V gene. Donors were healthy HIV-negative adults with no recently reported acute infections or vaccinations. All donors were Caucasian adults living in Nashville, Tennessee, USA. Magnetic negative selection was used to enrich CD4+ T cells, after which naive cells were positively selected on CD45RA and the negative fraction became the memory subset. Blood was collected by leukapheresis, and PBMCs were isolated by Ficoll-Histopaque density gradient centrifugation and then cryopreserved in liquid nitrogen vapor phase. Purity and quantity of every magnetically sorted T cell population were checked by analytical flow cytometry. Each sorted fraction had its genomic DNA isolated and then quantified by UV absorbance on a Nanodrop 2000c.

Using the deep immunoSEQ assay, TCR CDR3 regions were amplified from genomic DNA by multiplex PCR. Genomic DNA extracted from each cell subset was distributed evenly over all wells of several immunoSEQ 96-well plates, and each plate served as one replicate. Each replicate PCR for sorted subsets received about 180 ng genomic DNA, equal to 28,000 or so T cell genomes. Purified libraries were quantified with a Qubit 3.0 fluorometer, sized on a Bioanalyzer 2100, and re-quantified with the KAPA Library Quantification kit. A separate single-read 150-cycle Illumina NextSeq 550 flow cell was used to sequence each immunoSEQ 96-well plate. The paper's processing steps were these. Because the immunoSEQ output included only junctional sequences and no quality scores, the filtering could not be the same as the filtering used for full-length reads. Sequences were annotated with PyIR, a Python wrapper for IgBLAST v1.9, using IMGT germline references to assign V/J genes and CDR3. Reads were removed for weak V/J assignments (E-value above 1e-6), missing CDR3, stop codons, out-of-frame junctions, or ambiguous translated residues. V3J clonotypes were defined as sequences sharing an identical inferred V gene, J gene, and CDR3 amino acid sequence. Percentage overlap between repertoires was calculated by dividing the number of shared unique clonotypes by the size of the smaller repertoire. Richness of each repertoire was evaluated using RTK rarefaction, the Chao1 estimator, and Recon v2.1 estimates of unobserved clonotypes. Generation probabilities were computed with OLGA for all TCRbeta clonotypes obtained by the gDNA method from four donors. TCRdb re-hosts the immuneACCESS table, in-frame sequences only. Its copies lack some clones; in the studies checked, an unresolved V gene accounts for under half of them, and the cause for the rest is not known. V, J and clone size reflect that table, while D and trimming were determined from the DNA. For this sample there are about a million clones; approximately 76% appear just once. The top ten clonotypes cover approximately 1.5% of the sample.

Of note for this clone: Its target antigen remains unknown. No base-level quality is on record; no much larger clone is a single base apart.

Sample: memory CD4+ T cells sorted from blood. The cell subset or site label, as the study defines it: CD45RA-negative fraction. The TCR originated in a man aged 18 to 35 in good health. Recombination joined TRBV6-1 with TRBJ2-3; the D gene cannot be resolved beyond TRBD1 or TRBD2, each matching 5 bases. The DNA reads TGTGCCAGCAGTAAACTATGGGACGGTGCAGATACGCAGTATTTT. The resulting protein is CASSKLWDGADTQYF.